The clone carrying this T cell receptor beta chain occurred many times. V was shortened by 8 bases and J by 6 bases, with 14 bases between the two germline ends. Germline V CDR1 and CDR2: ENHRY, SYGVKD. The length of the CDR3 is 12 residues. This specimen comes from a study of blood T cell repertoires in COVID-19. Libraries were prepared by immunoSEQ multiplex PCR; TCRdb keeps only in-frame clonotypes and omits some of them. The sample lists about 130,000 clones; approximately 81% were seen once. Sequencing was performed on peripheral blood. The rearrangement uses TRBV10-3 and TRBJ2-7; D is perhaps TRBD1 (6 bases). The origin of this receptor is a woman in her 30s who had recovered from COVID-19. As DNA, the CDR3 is TGTGCCATCTCTCCAGGGGCTCCCGAGCAGTACTTC. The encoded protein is CAISPGAPEQYF.